The sequence of this TCR beta chain was determined in a study of control samples from healthy donors and cancer patients. Profiled with immunoSEQ multiplex PCR; TCRdb holds only in-frame clones, not every one. Seen here are 150,000 to 200,000 clones, under 96% observed once, and the top ten hold under 1.2%. The CDR3 runs 14 residues. Germline-derived CDR1 and CDR2 are MDHEN and SYDVKM. With 2 bases removed from V and 2 bases from J, the gap between germline ends came to 9 bases. The J gene is TRBJ1-2, the V gene TRBV28; D call uncertain. The sample comprised blood. This TCR was sampled from a woman aged 25 to 39 in good health. CDR3 nucleotide sequence: TGTGCCAGCAGTTTAGCCAGCAGCAACTATGGCTACACCTTC. Translation: CASSLASSNYGYTF.